This T cell receptor (beta chain) was observed in a study of T cell changes during pregnancy in multiple sclerosis. V dropped 4 bases and J dropped 6 bases, with 17 bases sitting between them. CDR1 SGHRS and CDR2 YFSETQ come from the germline V gene. The CDR3 contains 15 residues. Using immunoSEQ multiplex PCR, the repertoire was profiled, and TCRdb retains in-frame clones only, with some absent. The sample comprises about 89,000 clones, approximately 93% of which are singletons, and about 1.7% rests with the top ten. The starting material was peripheral blood, obtained after pregnancy. This clonotype was obtained from a female donor in good health, enrolled as a control in a pregnancy study. V usage is TRBV5-1 and J usage is TRBJ2-1; D may be TRBD2 (6 bases). The CDR3 spells CASSPLAGNFNEQFF. In DNA form, the CDR3 reads TGCGCCAGCAGCCCTCTTGCGGGAAATTTCAATGAGCAGTTCTTC.